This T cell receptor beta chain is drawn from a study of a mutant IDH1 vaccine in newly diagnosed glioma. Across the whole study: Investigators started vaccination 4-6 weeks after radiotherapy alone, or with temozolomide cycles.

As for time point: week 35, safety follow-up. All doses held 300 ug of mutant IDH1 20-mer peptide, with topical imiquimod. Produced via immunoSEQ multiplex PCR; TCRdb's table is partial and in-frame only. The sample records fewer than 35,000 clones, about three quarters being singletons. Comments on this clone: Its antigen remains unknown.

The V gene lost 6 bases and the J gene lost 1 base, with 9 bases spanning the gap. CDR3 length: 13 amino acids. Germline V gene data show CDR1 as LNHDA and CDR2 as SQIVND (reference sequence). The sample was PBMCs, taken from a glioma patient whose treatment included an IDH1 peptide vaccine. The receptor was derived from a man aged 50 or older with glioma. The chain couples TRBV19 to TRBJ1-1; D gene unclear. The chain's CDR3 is CASSVLGNTEAFF. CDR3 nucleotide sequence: TGTGCCAGTAGCGTACTGGGGAACACTGAAGCTTTCTTT.